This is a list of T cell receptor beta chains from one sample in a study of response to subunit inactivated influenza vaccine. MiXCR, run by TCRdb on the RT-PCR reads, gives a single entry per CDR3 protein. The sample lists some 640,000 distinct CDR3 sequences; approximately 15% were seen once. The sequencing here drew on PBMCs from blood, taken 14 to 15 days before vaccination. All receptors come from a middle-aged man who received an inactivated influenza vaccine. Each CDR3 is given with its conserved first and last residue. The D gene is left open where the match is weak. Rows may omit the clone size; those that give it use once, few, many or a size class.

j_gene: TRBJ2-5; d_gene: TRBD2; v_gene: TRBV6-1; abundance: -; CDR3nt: TGTGCCAGCTTGGGACTAGCGGGAGGATTTCGAGAGACCCAGTACTTC; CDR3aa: CASLGLAGGFRETQYF
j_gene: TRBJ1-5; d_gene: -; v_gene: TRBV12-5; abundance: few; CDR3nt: TGTGCTAGTGGTTTGGACAATCAGCCCCAGCATTTT; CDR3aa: CASGLDNQPQHF
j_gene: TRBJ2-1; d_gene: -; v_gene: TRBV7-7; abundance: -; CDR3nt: TGTGCTAGCAGCTTAAACAGCCACAATGAGCAGTTCTTC; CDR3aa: CASSLNSHNEQFF
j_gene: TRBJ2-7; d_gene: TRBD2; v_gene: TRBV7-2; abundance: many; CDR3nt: TGTGCCAGCAGCTTAGATTTTAGGACTAGCGGCTACGAGCAGTACTTC; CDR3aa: CASSLDFRTSGYEQYF
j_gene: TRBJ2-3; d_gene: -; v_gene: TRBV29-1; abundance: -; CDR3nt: TGCAGCGTTGTCGGACTTCCGAGCACAGATACGCAGTATTTT; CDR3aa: CSVVGLPSTDTQYF
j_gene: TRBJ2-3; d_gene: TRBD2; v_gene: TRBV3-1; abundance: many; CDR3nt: TGTGCCAGCAGCCAAGATCCACTGGGACTAGGGATGATTAGCACAGATACGCAGTATTTT; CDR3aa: CASSQDPLGLGMISTDTQYF
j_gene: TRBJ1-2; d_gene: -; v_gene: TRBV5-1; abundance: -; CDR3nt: TGCGCCAGCAGCGAGGCAGCACCACTCAACTATGGCTACACCTTC; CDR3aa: CASSEAAPLNYGYTF
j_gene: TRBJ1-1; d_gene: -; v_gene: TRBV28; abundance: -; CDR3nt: TGTGCCTGCAGTTCGCAGGGGAACACTGAAGCTTTCTTT; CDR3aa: CACSSQGNTEAFF
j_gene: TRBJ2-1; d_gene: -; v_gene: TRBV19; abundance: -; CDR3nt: TGTGCCAGTAGTACGGACTATTGGGTTGGTAGCGGCCCTAAAGCTGAGCAGTTCTTC; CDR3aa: CASSTDYWVGSGPKAEQFF
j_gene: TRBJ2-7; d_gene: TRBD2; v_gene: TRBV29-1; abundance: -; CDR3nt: TGCAGCGTCTCGCGGGCGCGAGCGGGAGAGATGGAGCAGTACTTC; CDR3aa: CSVSRARAGEMEQYF
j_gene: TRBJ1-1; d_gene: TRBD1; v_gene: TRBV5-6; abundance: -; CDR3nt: TGTGCCAGCAGCATACAGGGGGAGGACACTGAAGCTTTCTTT; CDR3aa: CASSIQGEDTEAFF
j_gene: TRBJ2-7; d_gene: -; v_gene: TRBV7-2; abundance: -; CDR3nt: TGTGCCGGCAGCCGCGACGAATCCGAGCAGTACTTC; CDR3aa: CAGSRDESEQYF
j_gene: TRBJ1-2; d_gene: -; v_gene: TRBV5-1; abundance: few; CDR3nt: TGCGCCAGCAGCGCCTATACAGGGTATGGCTACACCTTC; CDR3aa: CASSAYTGYGYTF
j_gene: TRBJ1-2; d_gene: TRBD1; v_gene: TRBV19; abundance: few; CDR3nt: TGTGCCAGCCGACGGGACAGGAGTAACTATGGCTACACCTTC; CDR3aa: CASRRDRSNYGYTF
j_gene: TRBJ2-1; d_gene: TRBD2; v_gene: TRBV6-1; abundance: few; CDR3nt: TGTGCCAGCAGTGAAGTCACTAGCGGGAGACGGAATGAGCAGTTCTTC; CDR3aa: CASSEVTSGRRNEQFF
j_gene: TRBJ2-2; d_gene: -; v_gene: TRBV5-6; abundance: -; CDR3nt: TGTGCCAGCAGCTTTTGGGGGCAAAGCGGGGAGCTGTTTTTT; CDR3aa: CASSFWGQSGELFF
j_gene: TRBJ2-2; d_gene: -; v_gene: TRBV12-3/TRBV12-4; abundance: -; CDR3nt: TGTGCCAGCAGTGGGGACTTAACGAACACCGGGGAGCTGTTTTTT; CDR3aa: CASSGDLTNTGELFF
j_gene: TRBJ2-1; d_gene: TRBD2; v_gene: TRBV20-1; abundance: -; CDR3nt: TGCAGTGCTACCAGGACTAGCGAGCTCAATGAGCAGTTCTTC; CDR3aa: CSATRTSELNEQFF
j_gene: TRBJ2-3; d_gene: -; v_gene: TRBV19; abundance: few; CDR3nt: TGTGCCAGTAGTCGGACTATCACAGATACGCAGTATTTT; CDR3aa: CASSRTITDTQYF
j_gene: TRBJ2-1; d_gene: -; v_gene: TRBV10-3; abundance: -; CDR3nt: TGTGCCATCAGTGGCGAGGAACACTACAATGAGCAGTTCTTC; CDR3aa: CAISGEEHYNEQFF
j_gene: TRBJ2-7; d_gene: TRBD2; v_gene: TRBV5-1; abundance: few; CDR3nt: TGCGCCAGCAGCTTGGACGGCGGGGGTTGGTACGAGCAGTACTTC; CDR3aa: CASSLDGGGWYEQYF
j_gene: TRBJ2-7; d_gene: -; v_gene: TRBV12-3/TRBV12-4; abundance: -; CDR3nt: TGTGCCAGCAGTTTAATGGATAATCCCACCTACGAGCAGTACTTC; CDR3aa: CASSLMDNPTYEQYF
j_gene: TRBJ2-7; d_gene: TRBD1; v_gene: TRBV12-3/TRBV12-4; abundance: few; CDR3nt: TGTGCCAGCAGCCCCCGGGACAGGGTAGGCTACGAGCAGTACTTC; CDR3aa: CASSPRDRVGYEQYF
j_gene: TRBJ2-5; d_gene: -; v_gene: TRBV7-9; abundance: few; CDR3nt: TGTGCCAGCAGCGTACCCGCTGGCGTGACGGGCCAAGAGACCCAGTACTTC; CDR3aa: CASSVPAGVTGQETQYF
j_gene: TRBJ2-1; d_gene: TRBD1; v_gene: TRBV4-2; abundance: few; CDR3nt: TGTGCCAGCAGCCAACTGGACAGGTACAATGAGCAGTTCTTC; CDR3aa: CASSQLDRYNEQFF
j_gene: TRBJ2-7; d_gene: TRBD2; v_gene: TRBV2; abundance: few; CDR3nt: TGTGCCAGCAACCCTAGGACTAGCGGGGGGGGGCAGTACTTC; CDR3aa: CASNPRTSGGGQYF
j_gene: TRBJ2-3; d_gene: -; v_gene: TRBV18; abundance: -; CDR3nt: TGTGCCAGCTCACCACCCCTGCGGACCAGCACAGATACGCAGTATTTT; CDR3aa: CASSPPLRTSTDTQYF
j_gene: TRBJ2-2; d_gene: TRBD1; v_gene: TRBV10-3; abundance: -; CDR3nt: TGTGCCATCAGTGAGGGGACAGCGAACACCGGGGAGCTGTTTTTT; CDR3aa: CAISEGTANTGELFF
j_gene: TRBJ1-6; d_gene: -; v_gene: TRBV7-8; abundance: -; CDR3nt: TGTGCCAGCAGCTTAGGGATCCATCAGTCACCCCTCCACTTT; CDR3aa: CASSLGIHQSPLHF
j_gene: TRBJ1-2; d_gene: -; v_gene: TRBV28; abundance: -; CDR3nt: TGTGCCAGCAGCTCGAATCGGTGGGCAGCCTATGGCTACACCTTC; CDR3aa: CASSSNRWAAYGYTF
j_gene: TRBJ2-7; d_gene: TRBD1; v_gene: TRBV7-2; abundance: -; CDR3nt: TGTGCCAGCAGCTTAACCGGGACAGGGGGCGAGGGTAGCGAGCAGTACTTC; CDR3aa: CASSLTGTGGEGSEQYF
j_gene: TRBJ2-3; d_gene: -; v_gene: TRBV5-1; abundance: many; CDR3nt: TGCGCCAGCAGCCTGTCTAGTAGTTCAGATACGCAGTATTTT; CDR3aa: CASSLSSSSDTQYF
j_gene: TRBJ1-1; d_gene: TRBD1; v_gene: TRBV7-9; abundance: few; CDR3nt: TGTGCCAGCAGCTCGGACAGGGCGTTTGAAGCTTTCTTT; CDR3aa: CASSSDRAFEAFF
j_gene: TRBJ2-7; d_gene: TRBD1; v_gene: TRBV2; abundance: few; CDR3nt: TGTGCCAGCAGTGAAGCGCCGACAGGGTATTGGGAGCAGTACTTC; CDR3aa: CASSEAPTGYWEQYF
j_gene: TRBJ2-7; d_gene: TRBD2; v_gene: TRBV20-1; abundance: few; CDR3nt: TGCAGTGCTTTTGGACTAGCGGGGGGTTACGAGCAGTACTTC; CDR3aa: CSAFGLAGGYEQYF
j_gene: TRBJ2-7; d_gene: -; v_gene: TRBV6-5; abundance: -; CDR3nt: TGTGCCAGCAGTTATCGCGGGGCTGAGGTTCCCTACGAGCAGTACTTC; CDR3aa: CASSYRGAEVPYEQYF
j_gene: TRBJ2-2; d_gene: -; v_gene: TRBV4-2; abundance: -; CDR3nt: TGTGCCAGCAGCCCGCTTTGGGGGGCCGGCGGGGAGCTGTTTTTT; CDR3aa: CASSPLWGAGGELFF
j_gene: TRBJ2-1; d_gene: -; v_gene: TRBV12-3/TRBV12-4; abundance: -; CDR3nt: TGTGCCAGCAGTCCCGTGGGGGAGCAGTTCTTC; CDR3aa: CASSPVGEQFF
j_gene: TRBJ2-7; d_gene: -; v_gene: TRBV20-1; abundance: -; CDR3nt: TGCAGTGCTCCCAGGGTGGGGCGGACTACCTACGAGCAGTACTTC; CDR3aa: CSAPRVGRTTYEQYF